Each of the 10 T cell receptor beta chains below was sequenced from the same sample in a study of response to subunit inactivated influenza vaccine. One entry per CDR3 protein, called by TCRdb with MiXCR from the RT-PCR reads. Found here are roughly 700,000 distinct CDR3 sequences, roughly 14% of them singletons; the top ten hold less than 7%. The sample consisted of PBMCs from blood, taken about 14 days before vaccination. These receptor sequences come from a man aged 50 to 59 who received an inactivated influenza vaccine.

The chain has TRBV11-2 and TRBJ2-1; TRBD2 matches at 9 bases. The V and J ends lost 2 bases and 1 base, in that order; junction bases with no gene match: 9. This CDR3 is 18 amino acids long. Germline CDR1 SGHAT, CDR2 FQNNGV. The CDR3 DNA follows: TGTGCCAGCAGCTTAAGACTAGCGGATTACCTATCCTACAATGAGCAGTTCTTC. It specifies CASSLRLADYLSYNEQFF.

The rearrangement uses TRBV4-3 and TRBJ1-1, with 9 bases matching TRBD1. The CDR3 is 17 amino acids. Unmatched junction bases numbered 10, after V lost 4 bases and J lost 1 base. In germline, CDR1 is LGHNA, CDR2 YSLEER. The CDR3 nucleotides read TGCGCCAGCAGCCGAGCACTGCCGGGACAGGGGAACACTGAAGCTTTCTTT. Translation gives CASSRALPGQGNTEAFF.

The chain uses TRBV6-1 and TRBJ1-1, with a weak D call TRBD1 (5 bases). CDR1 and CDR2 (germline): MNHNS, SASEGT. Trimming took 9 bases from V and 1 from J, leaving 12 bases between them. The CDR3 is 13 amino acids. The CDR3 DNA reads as TGTGCCAGTCACCTGGGGGGGAACACTGAAGCTTTCTTT. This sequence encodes CASHLGGNTEAFF.

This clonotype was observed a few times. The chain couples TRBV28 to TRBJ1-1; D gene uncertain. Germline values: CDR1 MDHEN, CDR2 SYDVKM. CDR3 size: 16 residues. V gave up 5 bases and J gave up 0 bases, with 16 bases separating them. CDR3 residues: CASSPGGSRMNTEAFF. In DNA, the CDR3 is TGTGCCAGCAGTCCCGGTGGCAGCCGCATGAACACTGAAGCTTTCTTT.

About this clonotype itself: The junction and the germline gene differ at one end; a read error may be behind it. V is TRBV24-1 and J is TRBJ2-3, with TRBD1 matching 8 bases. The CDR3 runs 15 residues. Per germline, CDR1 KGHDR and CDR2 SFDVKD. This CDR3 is CATSERTGITDRQYF. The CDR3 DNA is TGTGCCACCAGTGAGCGGACAGGGATCACAGATAGGCAGTATTTT.

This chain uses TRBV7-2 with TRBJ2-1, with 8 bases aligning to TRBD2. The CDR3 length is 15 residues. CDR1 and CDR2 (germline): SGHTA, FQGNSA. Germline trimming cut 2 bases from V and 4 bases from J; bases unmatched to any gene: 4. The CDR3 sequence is CASSLLRGGYNEQFF. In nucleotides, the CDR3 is TGTGCCAGCAGCTTACTTCGCGGGGGGTACAATGAGCAGTTCTTC.

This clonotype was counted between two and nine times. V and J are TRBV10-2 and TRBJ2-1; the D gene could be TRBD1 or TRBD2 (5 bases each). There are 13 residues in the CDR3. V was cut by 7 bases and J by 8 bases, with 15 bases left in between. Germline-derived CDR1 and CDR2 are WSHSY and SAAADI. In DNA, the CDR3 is TGCGCCAGCATGGGGGTCCACAACCATGAGCAGTTCTTC. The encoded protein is CASMGVHNHEQFF.

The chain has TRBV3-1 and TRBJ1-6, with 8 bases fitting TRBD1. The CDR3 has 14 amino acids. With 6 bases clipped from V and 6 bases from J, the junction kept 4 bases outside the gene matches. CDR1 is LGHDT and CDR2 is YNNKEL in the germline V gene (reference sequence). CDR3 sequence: CASRETGVNSPLHF. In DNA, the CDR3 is TGTGCCAGCAGGGAGACAGGGGTTAATTCACCCCTCCACTTT.

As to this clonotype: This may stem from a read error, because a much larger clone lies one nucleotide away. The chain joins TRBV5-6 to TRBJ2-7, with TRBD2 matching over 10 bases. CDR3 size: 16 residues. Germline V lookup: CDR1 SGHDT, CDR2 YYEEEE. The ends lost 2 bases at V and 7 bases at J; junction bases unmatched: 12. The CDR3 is CASSFLTSGAYNEQYF. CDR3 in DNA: TGTGCCAGCAGCTTCCTAACTAGCGGGGCCTACAATGAGCAGTACTTC.

CDR3 region: CSARASGGYNEQFF. In DNA, the CDR3 is TGCAGTGCTAGAGCGAGCGGGGGATACAATGAGCAGTTCTTC. The gene calls are TRBV20-1 and TRBJ2-1, with TRBD2 matching 8 bases. Germline CDR1 reads DFQATT; CDR2 reads SNEGSKA (reference sequence). The V gene end was trimmed by 1 base and the J gene end by 4 bases; junction bases not matched to a gene: 3. This CDR3 is 14 amino acids long.